The TCR beta chain described here comes from a study of T cell clones after liver transplantation. The CDR3 sequence is 16 residues long. V dropped 0 bases and J dropped 4 bases, with 15 bases sitting between them. From germline, CDR1 is SGHDT and CDR2 YYEEEE. Clones were read by immunoSEQ multiplex PCR, and TCRdb kept only the in-frame ones, dropping some. The sample carries roughly 62,000 clones, less than 85% recorded once. The origin of this receptor is a human patient who received a liver transplant. Among the T cells, some may be from the graft donor. Source: CD4+ T cells from blood, taken at the 15-month timepoint. The V call is TRBV5-6, the J call TRBJ2-3; D remains ambiguous. The DNA of the CDR3 is TGTGCCAGCAGCTTGGAGGTAACCGGGCCCGCAGATACGCAGTATTTT. Translated: CASSLEVTGPADTQYF.